The 17 T cell receptor beta chains below all came from one sample that was sequenced in a study of blood T cell repertoires in COVID-19. Sequenced by immunoSEQ multiplex PCR; TCRdb stores in-frame clones only, minus some. This sample yields 150,000 to 200,000 clones, of which roughly 78% are seen a single time; 2.8% belongs to the top ten. The specimen was peripheral blood. The receptor set was obtained from a woman at least 80 years old with active or convalescent COVID-19.

The chain links TRBV7-2 to TRBJ2-7; no reliable D call. Germline values: CDR1 SGHTA, CDR2 FQGNSA. CDR3 size: 13 residues. V was trimmed by 2 bases and J by 4 bases, leaving 9 bases between them. CDR3 sequence reads: CASSLWPGYEQYF. CDR3 in DNA: TGTGCCAGCAGCTTATGGCCAGGTTACGAGCAGTACTTC.

This sequence joins TRBV5-6 and TRBJ1-3; TRBD1 agrees at 11 bases. Germline CDR1 reads SGHDT; CDR2 reads YYEEEE. The V gene end was trimmed by 3 bases and the J gene end by 5 bases; junction bases not matched to a gene: 7. The CDR3 is 16 amino acids. In DNA, the CDR3 is TGTGCCAGCAGCTCGACGGACAGGGGGCGTAGAAACACCATATATTTT. Its translation: CASSSTDRGRRNTIYF.

This clone was detected only a few times. The chain couples TRBV5-1 to TRBJ2-2, with a tentative D call TRBD1 (6 bases). Deletions cut 4 bases from V and 6 bases from J, with 19 bases between. This CDR3 is built from 16 residues. Germline V CDR1 and CDR2: SGHRS, YFSETQ. The CDR3 DNA reads TGCGCCAGCAGCGTCGCCGGGACACACACTTCCGGGGAGCTGTTTTTT. It yields the protein CASSVAGTHTSGELFF.

The V and J genes are TRBV5-4 and TRBJ2-1, with D perhaps matching TRBD1 (6 bases). CDR3 length equals 15 residues. Germline values: CDR1 SGHNT, CDR2 YYREEE (reference sequence). V gave up 3 bases and J gave up 9 bases, with 19 bases separating them. CDR3 amino acids: CASSYSRGTYGEQFF. The CDR3 DNA reads TGTGCCAGCAGCTACAGCAGGGGCACGTATGGTGAGCAGTTCTTC.

Details on this clone: A junction end diverges from the germline sequence, so it may reflect a read error. The gene calls are TRBV20-1 and TRBJ2-7, with D hard to call. Germline CDR1 reads DFQATT; CDR2 reads SNEGSKA (reference sequence). CDR3 length: 9 amino acids. This CDR3 reads CSARDCRYF. As DNA, the CDR3 is TGCAGTGCTCGAGATTGCAGGTACTTC.

This clone was detected only once. The genes are TRBV7-2 and TRBJ2-2; unclear D gene. Trimming shortened V by 1 base and J by 5 bases, and 5 bases separated the two germline ends. Germline CDR1 SGHTA, CDR2 FQGNSA. The CDR3 has 13 residues. DNA for the CDR3: TGTGCCAGCAGCTTAGTATCTACCGGGGAGCTGTTTTTT. It encodes CASSLVSTGELFF.

The chain links TRBV7-2 to TRBJ2-7; D perhaps matches TRBD1 (6 bases). The CDR3 runs 14 residues. Germline V gene lookup returns CDR1 SGHTA and CDR2 FQGNSA. Trimming stripped 5 bases from V and 3 bases from J, with 14 bases between. The chain's CDR3 is CASSPQGTFYEQYF. The DNA for the CDR3 is TGTGCCAGCAGCCCACAGGGAACTTTCTACGAGCAGTACTTC.

The V and J genes are TRBV19 and TRBJ1-1; D is unclear. Germline assignment: CDR1 LNHDA and CDR2 SQIVND (reference sequence). V lost 3 bases to trimming and J lost 1 base, with 9 bases between them. The CDR3 is made up of 14 amino acids. In nucleotides, the CDR3 is TGTGCCAGTAGTATCGGTCAAAAGAACACTGAAGCTTTCTTT. Residues: CASSIGQKNTEAFF. Full variable domain (rest looked up from reference TRBV19 and TRBJ1-1): DGGITQSPKYLFRKEGQNVTLSCEQNLNHDAMYWYRQDPGQGLRLIYYSQIVNDFQKGDIAEGYSVSREKKESFPLTVTSAQKNPTAFYLCASSIGQKNTEAFFGQGTRLTVV.

This clone showed up just a few times. V and J are TRBV5-1 and TRBJ1-1; 8 bases align to TRBD1. This CDR3 has 15 amino acids. CDR1 is SGHRS, CDR2 YFSETQ, per germline. V lost 4 bases to trimming and J lost 1 base; unmatched junction nucleotides: 6. The CDR3 sequence: CASSLRTGKNTEAFF. The DNA for the CDR3 is TGCGCCAGCAGCCTACGGACAGGGAAGAACACTGAAGCTTTCTTT.

Written as DNA, the CDR3 is TGTGCCAGCAGCCAAAGCGAGGGACAGCCGGGCAAAAACATTCAGTACTTC. Translation: CASSQSEGQPGKNIQYF. The chain employs TRBV3-1 (or the pseudogene TRBV3-2) and TRBJ2-4; 7 nucleotides line up with TRBD1. Germline V gene data show CDR1 as LGHDT and CDR2 as YNNKEL (reference sequence). This CDR3 has 17 residues. The junction had 10 bases not matched to a gene; V was cut back by 2 bases and J by 3 bases.

The chain is built from TRBV18 and TRBJ2-3, with 11 bases that match TRBD2. Per germline, CDR1 KGHSH and CDR2 LQKENI. Trimming cost V 3 bases and J 1 base; bases outside gene matches: 6. This CDR3 has 17 amino acids. In DNA, the CDR3 is TGTGCCAGCTCACCCCGAGGACTAGCGGGCGGCACAGATACGCAGTATTTT. Amino acid sequence: CASSPRGLAGGTDTQYF.

CDR3 DNA: TGTGCCAGCTCCCCCGTCGCGGAGTACACTGAAGCTTTCTTT. Translating gives CASSPVAEYTEAFF. The J gene is TRBJ1-1, the V gene TRBV28; no clear D. The CDR3 is 14 amino acids. CDR1 and CDR2 (germline): MDHEN, SYDVKM. Deletions cut 8 bases from V and 3 bases from J, with 16 bases between.

This clone was seen a few times. The chain has TRBV28 and TRBJ2-1, with a possible D match to TRBD1 (8 bases). Germline CDR1 reads MDHEN; CDR2 reads SYDVKM. The V gene lost 2 bases and the J gene lost 6 bases, with 14 bases spanning the gap. This CDR3 has 15 amino acids. The DNA for the CDR3 is TGTGCCAGCAGTTTAACAGGGGGACTATTCAATGAGCAGTTCTTC. Its protein product is CASSLTGGLFNEQFF.

V is TRBV19 and J is TRBJ2-1; 7 bases match TRBD2. Germline V CDR1 and CDR2: LNHDA, SQIVND (reference sequence). The ends lost 9 bases at V and 8 bases at J; junction bases unmatched: 13. CDR3 length equals 14 residues. Here the CDR3 reads CARDGRGLIDEQFF. The CDR3 DNA reads as TGTGCCAGAGACGGGCGGGGGTTGATCGATGAGCAGTTCTTC.

The chain has TRBV5-4 and TRBJ2-7; D might be TRBD1 (6 bases). The CDR3 loop spans 16 amino acids. CDR1 and CDR2 from the germline V gene are SGHNT and YYREEE (reference sequence). The V end lost 0 bases, the J end lost 3 bases, and 16 bases lay between the germline ends. The CDR3 spells CASSLAGVQGVYEQYF. As DNA, the CDR3 is TGTGCCAGCAGCTTGGCCGGCGTACAGGGTGTCTACGAGCAGTACTTC.

This clone was observed at least ten times. The CDR3 here is CASSEARDRGQPQHF. CDR3 in DNA: TGTGCCAGCAGTGAAGCCAGGGACAGGGGCCAGCCCCAGCATTTT. The chain recombines TRBV6-1 with TRBJ1-5; 10 bases match TRBD1. The J segment lost 7 bases and the V segment lost 0 bases, leaving 3 bases of the junction unmatched. The CDR3 has 15 amino acids. CDR1 and CDR2 from the germline V gene are MNHNS and SASEGT.

This clone has a single count. V usage is TRBV27 and J usage is TRBJ2-7; 8 bases agree with TRBD1. Trimming cost V 6 bases and J 2 bases; bases outside gene matches: 12. CDR1 is MNHEY and CDR2 is SMNVEV in the germline V gene (reference sequence). The CDR3 is 16 amino acids. The CDR3 region has the DNA TGTGCCAGCAGACCCTGGTCACAGGGGGTACCCTACGAGCAGTACTTC. Translation gives CASRPWSQGVPYEQYF.